This TCR beta chain was retrieved from a study of vaccination and CD4 T cells after COVID-19. As to treatment: approximately 10-day PBMC culture with coronavirus spike peptide pools or control peptides (ViraFEST assay). PCR tests turned positive between March and December 2020, before US Alpha, Beta and Delta variants. The study sequenced cultured CD4+ T cell DNA using the Oncomine TCR Beta short-read assay. TCRdb re-derived calls from the PCR reads in MiXCR, one entry per CDR3 protein. The sample holds about 12,000 distinct CDR3 sequences, roughly three fifths seen once. As concerns this clonotype: The target antigen is unknown.

V lost 5 bases and J 4 bases, leaving 15 bases between the germline ends. The CDR3 is made up of 15 amino acids. Germline V gives CDR1 SGHTA, CDR2 FQGTGA. The chain recombines TRBV7-3 with TRBJ2-1; tentative D call: TRBD2 (6 bases). The material sequenced was CD4+ T cells from blood, cultured in vitro, taken before SARS-CoV-2 vaccination. The sequence was obtained from a human donor who had recovered from COVID-19. Here the CDR3 reads CASSPWTGTYNEQFF. The CDR3 bases are TGTGCCAGCAGCCCCTGGACCGGGACTTACAATGAGCAGTTCTTC.